The following is a TCR beta chain sequence with its context. Its antigen is currently unknown. Sequencing was performed with immunoSEQ multiplex PCR; in TCRdb, only in-frame clones are kept and a portion is missing. The table lists 150,000 to 200,000 clones, over 80% of them singletons. The length of the CDR3 is 15 residues. In germline, CDR1 is MNHEY, CDR2 SVGAGI. V gave up 5 bases and J gave up 5 bases, with 18 bases separating them. This sample stems from a study of cytomegalovirus exposure and HLA in healthy donors. Study background: The 120 validation repertoires matched the roughly 630 first-cohort repertoires in platform, a later analysis reported. Regarding the study as a whole: Confirmation was obtained in vitro that a few CMV-associated chains are specific for CMV antigens.

The sequence was obtained from a man in his thirties or forties in good health and CMV-seropositive. The sequenced sample was PBMCs. The chain uses TRBV6-5 and TRBJ2-5, with D possibly being TRBD2 (6 bases). The CDR3 here is CASSPRDSRLETQYF. The CDR3 coding sequence is TGTGCCAGCAGTCCGAGGGACTCGCGGTTGGAGACCCAGTACTTC.